The sequence of this T cell receptor beta chain was determined in a study of blood T cell repertoires in COVID-19 (dated by TCRdb to 2020 to 2021). Background for the entire study: Samples covering the acute and convalescent phases of COVID-19 were provided by collaborators in the United States, Italy and Spain. The prospective study material was composed of cDNA or gDNA derived from T cells, B-cell-depleted T cells, or PBMCs. Subjects who had been exposed to COVID-19, were actively infected with it, or had recovered from it provided the deeply sampled blood TCRbeta repertoires that made up the dataset. The repertoires were released in a freely available public database intended as a resource for research on the immune response to SARS-CoV-2. Samples came from the ongoing ImmuneRACE study (first 160 participants) plus 1,254 subjects from 6 global collaborators. A de-identified subject ID, COVID-19 status, age in years and sex were almost always included in the sample metadata. HLA class I and class II types, where available, came from metadata supplied by the sample provider rather than from assay-based typing. General findings and caveats noted by the study authors: The amount of clinical and demographic metadata varied by source and participant and was provided uncurated.

TCRbeta CDR3 regions were amplified from genomic DNA by means of the immunoSEQ Assay, a bias-controlled multiplex PCR. The authors' pipeline ran thus. The number of nucleated cells in each sample was estimated from the amplification of reference gene primers within the assay. Sequence reads were collapsed and filtered to measure the absolute abundance of every unique TCRbeta CDR3 rearrangement. For each sample, productive Simpson clonality was calculated by taking the square root of Simpson's diversity index across productive rearrangements. In its TCRdb copy, this immuneACCESS table keeps in-frame sequences only and misses some clones. Where compared with another copy, unresolved V genes explain less than half of these, and the others have no known cause. D and trimming come from the DNA, and the V and J calls and clone size come from that table. This sample is represented by fewer than 85,000 clones; around 83% of them were singletons. Over 15% of the sample is held by the ten biggest clonotypes.

Concerning this clone itself: The antigen it binds to is not known. Per-base quality was not reported, and no clone a single base away is much larger than it.

Each collaborating institution followed its own protocols to collect whole blood in K2EDTA tubes. For TCRbeta analysis, collaborators shipped samples in one of three forms: frozen whole blood, isolated PBMCs, or DNA extracted from either of those sample types. The TCR comes from a woman aged 55-69 years with acute or convalescent COVID-19. The sample consisted of peripheral blood.

This receptor has the CDR3 CAWRGAGAYGYTF. The sequenced DNA: TGTGCCTGGAGGGGGGCAGGGGCCTATGGCTACACCTTC. Rearrangement joined TRBV30 to TRBJ1-2; the D segment could be TRBD1, given 6 matching bases. V loses 3 bases, J loses 4 bases, and the germline ends lie 12 bases apart. There are 13 amino acids in the CDR3, from cysteine to phenylalanine inclusive. Only CDR3 DNA is held: 39 bases, read in frame from base 1. CDR1 is given as GTSNPN and CDR2 as SVGIG, both from the germline V gene (reference sequence). Full variable domain (CDR3 extended with the reference TRBV30 and TRBJ1-2 proteins): SQTIHQWPATLVQPVGSPLSLECTVEGTSNPNLYWYRQAAGRGLQLLFYSVGIGQISSEVPQNLSASRPQDRQFILSSKKLLLSDSGFYLCAWRGAGAYGYTFGSGTRLTVV.